This TCR beta chain was sequenced for a study of cytomegalovirus exposure and HLA in healthy donors. For the study at large: As an earlier analysis found, about 190 million T cells yielded 90 million to 140 million unique TCR beta sequences. Points from the study as a whole: Exclusion applied to some V segments, including TRBV6-2 and TRBV6-3, as they were indistinguishable.

The study ran its PCR with 60 Vbeta and 13 Jbeta primers. Sequencing was performed with immunoSEQ multiplex PCR; in TCRdb, only in-frame clones are kept and a portion is missing. The profile shows 150,000 to 200,000 clones, around two thirds of them singletons. This clone was observed a single time. Its specificity is unknown. Germline-derived CDR1 and CDR2 are GTSNPN and SVGIG (reference sequence). V gave up 0 bases and J gave up 3 bases, with 8 bases separating them. The CDR3 totals 13 residues. The genes are TRBV30 and TRBJ1-2, with D possibly being TRBD1 (5 bases). The material sequenced was PBMCs. The receptor's source is a young man in good health and CMV-seropositive. The CDR3 loop reads CAWSVRGDYGYTF. Written as DNA, the CDR3 is TGTGCCTGGAGTGTACGGGGGGACTATGGCTACACCTTC.